Below are 3 T cell receptor beta chains sequenced from a single sample in a study of OX40 agonist ivuxolimab in advanced cancers. TCRdb's copy holds only in-frame clones and misses some; the assay was immunoSEQ multiplex PCR. This sample has about 51,000 clones, with about nine tenths found just once. The sequencing here drew on CD4+ or CD8+ T cells sorted from blood, taken in a trial of the OX40 agonist ivuxolimab. Receptors originate from an adult with an advanced solid tumor such as melanoma, head and neck, liver or kidney cancer.

This rearrangement joins TRBV18 to TRBJ2-1, with D possibly matching TRBD1 (6 bases). The ends were cut back, 6 bases at V and 4 bases at J, with 16 bases in the middle. Germline V gives CDR1 KGHSH, CDR2 LQKENI. The CDR3 extends over 15 amino acids. The CDR3 region is CASSPLTGRYNEQFF. For the CDR3, the DNA is TGTGCCAGCTCTCCCCTTACAGGGCGGTACAATGAGCAGTTCTTC.

This clone was seen a single time. The chain uses TRBV28 and TRBJ2-3; 10 nucleotides match TRBD2. CDR1 and CDR2 from the germline V gene are MDHEN and SYDVKM. CDR3 length equals 17 residues. V dropped 7 bases and J dropped 0; count of bases not matched to a gene: 10. CDR3 protein: CASTPTGLATSTDTQYF. Written as DNA, the CDR3 is TGTGCCAGCACCCCCACGGGACTAGCGACTAGCACAGATACGCAGTATTTT.

The V gene is TRBV5-8, the J gene TRBJ2-3, with D uncertain. Per the germline V gene, CDR1 is SGHTS and CDR2 is YDEGEE. V shed 1 base and J shed 2 bases, with 11 bases lying between them. This CDR3 has 15 amino acids. Here the CDR3 DNA reads TGTGCCAGCAGCTTGTTAGGGCAGTTCACAGATACGCAGTATTTT. This gives the protein CASSLLGQFTDTQYF.